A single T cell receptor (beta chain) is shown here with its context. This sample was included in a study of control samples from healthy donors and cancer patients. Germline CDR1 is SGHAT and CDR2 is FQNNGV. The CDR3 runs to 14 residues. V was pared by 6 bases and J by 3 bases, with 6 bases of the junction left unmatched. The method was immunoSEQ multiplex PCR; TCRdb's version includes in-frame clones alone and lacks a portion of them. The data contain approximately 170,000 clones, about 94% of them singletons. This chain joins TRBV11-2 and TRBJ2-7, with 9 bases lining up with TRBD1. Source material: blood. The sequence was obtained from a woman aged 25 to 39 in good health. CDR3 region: CASSTGTGYYEQYF. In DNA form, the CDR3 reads TGTGCCAGCAGTACTGGGACAGGGTACTACGAGCAGTACTTC.